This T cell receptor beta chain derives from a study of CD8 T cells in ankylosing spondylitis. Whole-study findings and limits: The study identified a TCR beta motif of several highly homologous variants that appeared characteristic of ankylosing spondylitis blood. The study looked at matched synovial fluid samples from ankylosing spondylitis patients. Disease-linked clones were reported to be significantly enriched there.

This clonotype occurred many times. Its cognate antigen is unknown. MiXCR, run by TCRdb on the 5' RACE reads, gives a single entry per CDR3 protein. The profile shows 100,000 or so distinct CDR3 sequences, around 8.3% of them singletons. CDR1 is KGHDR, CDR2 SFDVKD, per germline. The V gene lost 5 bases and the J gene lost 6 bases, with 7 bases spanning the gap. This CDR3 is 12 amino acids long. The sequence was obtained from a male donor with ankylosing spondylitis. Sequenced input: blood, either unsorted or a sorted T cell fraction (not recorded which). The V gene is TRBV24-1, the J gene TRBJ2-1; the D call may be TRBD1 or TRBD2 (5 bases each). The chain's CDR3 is CATSGGGNEQFF. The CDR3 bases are TGTGCCACCAGTGGTGGGGGCAATGAGCAGTTCTTC.